A selection of T cell receptor beta chains follows, all from one sample in a study of T-cell reconstitution after alpha-beta-depleted transplantation in children. TCRdb used MiXCR to reprocess the PCR reads, holding one entry per CDR3 protein. This table holds 600,000 or so distinct CDR3 sequences, more than 20% found once. Sequenced material: PBMCs, mostly from graft donor cells, taken 360 days after TCRalphabeta/CD19-depleted stem cell transplant. These receptors originate from a boy in the first two years of life who had a stem cell transplant for acute myeloid leukemia, so the T cells may come from the graft donor. CDR3s include the opening cysteine and the closing phenylalanine or tryptophan. The order of the fields is V gene, clone size, D gene, J gene, CDR3 DNA, CDR3 protein. D genes are given only for firm matches. The size entry is marked missing in some rows and otherwise reads once, few, many or a size class.

v_gene: TRBV20-1
abundance: few
d_gene: -
j_gene: TRBJ2-5
CDR3nt: TGCAGTGCGGGGGTCCGGGAGACCCAGTACTTC
CDR3aa: CSAGVRETQYF

v_gene: TRBV24-1
abundance: -
d_gene: -
j_gene: TRBJ1-2
CDR3nt: TGTGCCACCAGTGATGATAGCAATGGCTACACCTTC
CDR3aa: CATSDDSNGYTF

v_gene: TRBV5-1
abundance: many
d_gene: -
j_gene: TRBJ2-3
CDR3nt: TGCGCCAGCAGCAAGAACACTAGACCTAGCACAGATACGCAGTATTTT
CDR3aa: CASSKNTRPSTDTQYF

v_gene: TRBV20-1
abundance: few
d_gene: -
j_gene: TRBJ2-1
CDR3nt: TGCAGCACCCCACAAAGAAGACAAGGGGCGTATAATGAGCAGTTCTTC
CDR3aa: CSTPQRRQGAYNEQFF

v_gene: TRBV7-2
abundance: -
d_gene: -
j_gene: TRBJ1-2
CDR3nt: TGTGCCAGCAGCTTTTCTTCCGGTGCCTATGGCTACACCTTC
CDR3aa: CASSFSSGAYGYTF

v_gene: TRBV6-5
abundance: many
d_gene: -
j_gene: TRBJ2-7
CDR3nt: TGTGCCAGCAGTTACTCGTTGAGGGGACCCAACGAGCAGTACTTC
CDR3aa: CASSYSLRGPNEQYF

v_gene: TRBV5-6
abundance: -
d_gene: TRBD1
j_gene: TRBJ1-1
CDR3nt: TGTGCCAGCAGCGGGACAGCCAAGCTCACCCTGATGAACACTGAAGCTTTCTTT
CDR3aa: CASSGTAKLTLMNTEAFF

v_gene: TRBV20-1
abundance: -
d_gene: -
j_gene: TRBJ2-7
CDR3nt: TGCAGTGCTGCTGTCGGCCACGAGCAGTACTTC
CDR3aa: CSAAVGHEQYF

v_gene: TRBV4-3
abundance: -
d_gene: -
j_gene: TRBJ2-1
CDR3nt: TGCGCCAGCAGCCAACTCTTCACTGCAGGGGAGCAGTTCTTC
CDR3aa: CASSQLFTAGEQFF

v_gene: TRBV20-1
abundance: -
d_gene: TRBD1
j_gene: TRBJ2-1
CDR3nt: TGCAGTGCTAGAGACTACAGGGGGCTGGACAATGAGCAGTTCTTC
CDR3aa: CSARDYRGLDNEQFF

v_gene: TRBV11-1
abundance: -
d_gene: -
j_gene: TRBJ2-1
CDR3nt: TGTGCCAGCAGCCCTCCAAAGGTGCACAATGAGCAGTTCTTC
CDR3aa: CASSPPKVHNEQFF

v_gene: TRBV3-1
abundance: -
d_gene: TRBD1
j_gene: TRBJ2-2
CDR3nt: TGTGCCAGCAGACTCGGACAGGGAGTGGCCGGGGAGCTGTTTTTT
CDR3aa: CASRLGQGVAGELFF

v_gene: TRBV6-4
abundance: -
d_gene: -
j_gene: TRBJ1-1
CDR3nt: TGTGCCAGCAGTCCCACTACTATGAACACTGAAGCTTTCTTT
CDR3aa: CASSPTTMNTEAFF

v_gene: TRBV6-6
abundance: few
d_gene: -
j_gene: TRBJ1-3
CDR3nt: TGTGCCAGCAGTTATGAGACGGGAAACACCATATATTTT
CDR3aa: CASSYETGNTIYF

v_gene: TRBV3-1
abundance: few
d_gene: TRBD1
j_gene: TRBJ2-1
CDR3nt: TGTGCCAGCAGCCATAGACAGGGCCTATACAATGAGCAGTTCTTC
CDR3aa: CASSHRQGLYNEQFF

v_gene: TRBV28
abundance: many
d_gene: -
j_gene: TRBJ2-5
CDR3nt: TGTGCCAGCAAGGGGCGGGAATCTCAAGAGACCCAGTACTTC
CDR3aa: CASKGRESQETQYF